The entry below gives a single TCR beta chain sequence along with its context. Antigen specificity is unknown. CDR3 length equals 15 residues. Per the germline V gene, CDR1 is SGHVS and CDR2 is FQNEAQ. The V segment lost 5 bases and the J segment 3 bases; nucleotides outside the gene matches: 8. The record originates from a study of OX40 agonist ivuxolimab in advanced cancers. On the study more broadly: Ivuxolimab, an antibody acting as an agonist of OX40 (CD134), was used to treat patients. Enrollees could have had prior anti-PD-1, anti-PD-L1 or anti-CTLA-4 therapy, which about 40% had received.

Study-level points and caveats: Averaged across samples, CD8+ T cells carried more expanded clones than CD4+ did. Clones of CD4+ and CD8+ blood T cells grew by week 6 at doses of 0.1 to 3.0 mg/kg.

The method was immunoSEQ multiplex PCR; TCRdb's version includes in-frame clones alone and lacks a portion of them. The data contain about 76,000 clones, 65% to 90% of them singletons. The chain joins TRBV7-8 to TRBJ1-1, with 8 nucleotides matching TRBD1. The clonotype comes from an adult with an advanced solid tumor such as melanoma, head and neck, liver or kidney cancer. The sequencing here drew on CD4+ or CD8+ T cells sorted from blood, taken in a trial of the OX40 agonist ivuxolimab. CDR3: CASSRDQDRDTEAFF. The CDR3 region has the DNA TGTGCCAGCAGCAGGGATCAGGACAGGGACACTGAAGCTTTCTTT.